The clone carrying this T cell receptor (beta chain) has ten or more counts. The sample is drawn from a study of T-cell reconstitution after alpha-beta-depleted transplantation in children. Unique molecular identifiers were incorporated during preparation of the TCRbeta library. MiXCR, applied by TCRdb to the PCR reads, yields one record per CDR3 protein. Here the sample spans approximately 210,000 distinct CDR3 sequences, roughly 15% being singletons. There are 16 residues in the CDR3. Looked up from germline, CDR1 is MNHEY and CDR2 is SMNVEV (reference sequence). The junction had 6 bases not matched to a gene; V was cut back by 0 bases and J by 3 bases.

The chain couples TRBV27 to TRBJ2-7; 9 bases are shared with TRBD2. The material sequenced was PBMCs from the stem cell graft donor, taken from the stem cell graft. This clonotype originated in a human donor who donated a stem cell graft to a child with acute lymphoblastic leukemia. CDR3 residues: CASSLSKLAGLYEQYF. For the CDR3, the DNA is TGTGCCAGCAGTTTATCCAAACTAGCGGGCCTCTACGAGCAGTACTTC.